This T cell receptor beta chain was documented in a study of T cells in Graves' hyperthyroidism and ophthalmopathy (dated by TCRdb to between 2018 and 2020). As for the study more broadly: To identify distinguishing TCR V-J signatures, a discovery cohort of around 98 patients was used, comprising 43 with Graves' ophthalmopathy and some 60 with stable Graves' hyperthyroidism. An independent validation cohort of under 20 hyperthyroidism patients and about 16 patients who later progressed to ophthalmopathy tested prospective prediction of ophthalmopathy. The approximately 100 discovery patients were divided at random into training and test sets in a 7:3 ratio. The study also compared thyroid tissue and blood T-cell repertoires from more than 5 Graves' hyperthyroidism patients. After blood sampling, hyperthyroidism patients were treated with methimazole at a starting dose of 30 mg daily, and ophthalmopathy patients were treated with high-dose intravenous methylprednisolone. TCR Vbeta CDR3 sequencing of 120 to 150 peripheral blood samples (fewer than 45 ophthalmopathy, about 80 hyperthyroidism and roughly 17 progressor patients) is reported in the paper.

Any patient with an uncontrolled infection, another autoimmune disease, pregnancy or lactation was excluded. Diagnoses were established on the basis of clinical symptoms, serum thyroxine and TRAb, thyroid ultrasound, and orbital computed tomography. Total RNA was extracted with Trizol reagent, and quality was checked on an Agilent 2100 Bioanalyzer. Amplification of TCR beta CDR3 regions was carried out from RNA transcripts. The first round of RT-PCR for the TCR CDR3 was performed with the HTBI primer set and the Qiagen OneStep RT-PCR kit. A second multiplex PCR round built the libraries, followed by size selection and purification. Sequencing of the libraries was done on an Illumina HiSeq2000 using paired-end 100 bp reads. In the paper's pipeline: SOAPnuke was used to process the raw data, removing reads that contained adapters or uncalled bases, had a mean Phred below 15, or lacked an exact match to the constant primer or identifier. High-quality paired reads were merged with COPE v1.2.5, and unique nucleotide sequences were defined as clonotypes. MiTCR v1.1 was used to align the clonotypes against IMGT TRBV, TRBD and TRBJ reference segments. Only V-J combinations with frequency above 0.0001, covering 99% to 99.2% of repertoires, were analysed. A TCS score was defined as the ratio of F50 (clonal expansion) to E x V (chaos), with BLOSUM62-based TCRdist applied between CDR3 peptides within each V-J. Welch's t-statistics and random forest reduced 514 V-J features to some 14, which were used in a naive Bayes classifier (R e1071). The similarity between thyroid and blood repertoires was quantified using the Morisita-Horn index. TCRdb handled the public reads itself, with Q25 trimming in fastp and clone calling in MiXCR, and kept productive beta chains. Rows merge per CDR3 protein into single entries with the most common DNA and genes. The V and J calls were determined by TCRdb, not by the authors. The sample table shows more than 550,000 distinct CDR3 sequences, and nearly 45% are seen once. Approximately 7.2% of the sample lies in the top ten.

Counted from cysteine to phenylalanine, this CDR3 has 14 amino acids. Only the CDR3 region is kept as DNA, spanning 42 bases read in frame from base 1. The germline V and J ends show losses of 5 bases and 7 bases respectively, and no gene match explains 5 bases of the junction. Reading the germline V gene gives CDR1 ENHRY and CDR2 SYGVKD. Broader findings and caveats from the paper: In cross-validation, a model built on a 13 V-J signature told ophthalmopathy apart from stable hyperthyroidism with 87.88% sensitivity and roughly 82% specificity, and in testing the same model reached 80%/75%. Blood samples also contained most of the expanded thyroid clonotypes (frequency above 0.001), which suggests that blood repertoires may reflect thyroid immune responses. No statistical method was used to fix the sample size in advance, and group allocation was not hidden from the investigators. In validation, the model predicted progression to ophthalmopathy a median of approximately 6.3 months before onset, with about 71% sensitivity and around 76% specificity.

Comment on this clonotype: Its antigen is not yet known. The record has no base qualities; no much larger clone is one base away.

The chain employs TRBV10-3 and TRBJ1-6, and 7 junctional nucleotides match TRBD1. The TCR was taken from an adult man with Graves' disease, either hyperthyroidism or ophthalmopathy (not recorded which). Input material: peripheral blood or thyroid tissue (not recorded which). CDR3 sequence: CAISYRDRNSPLHF. The bases read TGTGCCATCAGTTACCGGGACAGAAATTCACCCCTCCACTTT.